The sequence of this T cell receptor beta chain was determined in a study of blood T cell repertoires in COVID-19. Study-wide background: Spain, Italy and the United States supplied samples that represented acute and convalescent COVID-19.

V shed 6 bases, J shed 0 bases, and the junction held 2 bases outside the gene matches. Germline V gene data show CDR1 as MDHEN and CDR2 as SYDVKM. This CDR3 spans 14 amino acids. Participant ages covered roughly 18 to 89 years across 20 to 30 US areas. Clinical histories supplied by participants themselves formed the basis of cohort assignment. Authors' methods: Quantification of nucleated cells was approximated via reference gene primer amplification. Repertoires were generated with immunoSEQ multiplex PCR, while TCRdb's copy carries only in-frame clones and drops some. V and J calls and clone size come straight from that table; D and trimming were deduced from the DNA. Altogether 290,000 or so clones are present, around nine tenths being singletons, with the ten largest covering 0.9% to 1.2%.

This sequence was found in a woman aged 25 to 45 who had recovered from COVID-19. Sequences were obtained from PBMCs or T cells enriched from blood (not recorded which). The J gene is TRBJ2-7, the V gene TRBV28; TRBD1 agrees at 10 bases. CDR3 DNA: TGTGCCAGCAGGGGGACAGGGGCCTCCTACGAGCAGTACTTC. Its protein product is CASRGTGASYEQYF.